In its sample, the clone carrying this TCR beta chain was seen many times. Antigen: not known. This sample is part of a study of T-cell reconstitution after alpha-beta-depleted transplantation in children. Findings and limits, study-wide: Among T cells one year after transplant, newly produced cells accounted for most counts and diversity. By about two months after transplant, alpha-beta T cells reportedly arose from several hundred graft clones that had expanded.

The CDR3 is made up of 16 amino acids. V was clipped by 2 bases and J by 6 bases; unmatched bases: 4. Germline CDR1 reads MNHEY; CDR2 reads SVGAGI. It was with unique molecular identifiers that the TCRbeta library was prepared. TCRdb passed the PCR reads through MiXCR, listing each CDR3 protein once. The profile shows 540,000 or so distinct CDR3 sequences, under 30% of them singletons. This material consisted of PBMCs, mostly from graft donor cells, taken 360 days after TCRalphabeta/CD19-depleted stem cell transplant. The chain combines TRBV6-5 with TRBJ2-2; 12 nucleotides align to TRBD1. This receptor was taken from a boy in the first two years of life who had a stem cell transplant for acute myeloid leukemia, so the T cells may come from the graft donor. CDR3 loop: CASSYVGTGGPGELFF. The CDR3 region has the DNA TGTGCCAGCAGTTACGTCGGGACAGGGGGCCCCGGGGAGCTGTTTTTT.